This paragraph reports one T cell receptor (beta chain). Its antigen is still unknown. No base qualities exist here, and no much larger clone lies one base off it. The sample is drawn from a study of blood T cell repertoires in COVID-19 (dated by TCRdb to about 2020). About the full investigation: Collaborator samples came from the United States, Italy and Spain and covered acute and convalescent phases of COVID-19. The material from the prospective study consisted of cDNA or gDNA derived from T cells, B-cell-depleted T cells, or PBMCs. The dataset comprised deeply sampled blood TCRbeta repertoires from subjects exposed to, actively infected with, or recovered from COVID-19. A freely available public database, intended as a resource for researchers studying the immune response to SARS-CoV-2, is where the repertoires were released. Samples came from the ongoing ImmuneRACE study (first 160 participants) plus 1,254 subjects from 6 global collaborators. Nearly every sample came with metadata listing a de-identified subject ID, COVID-19 status, age in years and sex. Where available, HLA class I and class II types were obtained from metadata supplied by the sample provider rather than from assay-based typing.

Here is what the overall study found, with its caveats: The quantity of clinical and demographic metadata differed by source and by participant and was supplied without curation.

From its cysteine to its phenylalanine, the CDR3 spans 14 amino acids. Just CDR3 DNA is preserved here, 42 bases in frame from base 1. V is cut by 1 base and J by 1 base, and the space between the germline ends is 7 bases. Reading the germline V gene gives CDR1 LGHNA and CDR2 YSLEER. The immunoSEQ Assay, a bias-controlled multiplex PCR, was used to amplify TCRbeta CDR3 regions from genomic DNA. The paper's processing steps were these. Nucleated cell counts per sample were estimated from amplification of reference gene primers within the assay. To quantify the absolute abundance of each unique TCRbeta CDR3 rearrangement, sequence reads were collapsed and filtered. For each sample, productive Simpson clonality was calculated by taking the square root of Simpson's diversity index across productive rearrangements. TCRdb obtained this table from immuneACCESS and retained in-frame rearrangements with V and J assigned. These tables miss some clones; where compared with another copy, unresolved V genes account for less than half of the shortfall, and the remainder is unexplained. The V and J calls and the clone size are those of that table, but D and trimming were determined from the DNA. The sample contains about 300,000 clones, about four fifths of them found a single time. Roughly a tenth of the sample rests with the top ten.

A second Seattle source provided samples from volunteer blood donors who had recovered from COVID-19. The collaborating institutions used their own protocols to collect whole blood in K2EDTA tubes. For TCRbeta analysis, collaborators shipped samples in one of three forms: frozen whole blood, isolated PBMCs, or DNA extracted from either of those sample types. This TCR was sampled from a woman between 45 and 65 years old who had recovered from COVID-19. The sample was peripheral blood. The chain links TRBV4-3 with TRBJ2-5; the D gene assignment is ambiguous. The CDR3 is CASSQGRSQETQYF. The DNA is TGCGCCAGCAGCCAAGGCCGTAGCCAAGAGACCCAGTACTTC.